This record concerns one T cell receptor beta chain sequence. Generated by immunoSEQ multiplex PCR, the TCRdb table keeps only in-frame clones and is missing some. The sample has tens of thousands of clones, 75% to 90% seen once. This specimen comes from a study of blood T cell repertoires in COVID-19. The germline CDR1 and CDR2 sequences are LNHDA and SQIVND (reference sequence). This CDR3 has 14 amino acids. Between the trimmed V and J ends, which lost 5 bases and 2 bases, there was a span of 12 bases. The chain links TRBV19 to TRBJ1-2; D is possibly TRBD1 (5 bases). The source is a man aged 70-80 years with active or convalescent COVID-19. The sequenced sample consisted of peripheral blood. The CDR3 protein is CASSWSGQNYGYTF. The CDR3 nucleotides read TGTGCCAGTAGTTGGTCAGGGCAAAACTATGGCTACACCTTC. The full variable domain, rest sourced from reference TRBV19 and TRBJ1-2, is DGGITQSPKYLFRKEGQNVTLSCEQNLNHDAMYWYRQDPGQGLRLIYYSQIVNDFQKGDIAEGYSVSREKKESFPLTVTSAQKNPTAFYLCASSWSGQNYGYTFGSGTRLTVV.